Presented here are 9 T cell receptor beta chains from one specimen sequenced in a study of blood T cell repertoires in COVID-19. The protocol was immunoSEQ multiplex PCR, while the TCRdb copy is restricted to in-frame clones and leaves out a portion. Counted here are about 140,000 clones, 75% to 90% occurring once; the ten biggest clones make up approximately 10%. The material sequenced was PBMCs or T cells enriched from blood (not recorded which). These receptors came from a man between 60 and 75 years old who had recovered from COVID-19.

The gene calls are TRBV1 and TRBJ1-3. TRBV1 is an annotated pseudogene. This CDR3 has 16 amino acids. The CDR3 bases are TGCACCAGCAGCCAAGATACTGCTCTACGGGGAAACACCATATATTTT. Amino acids: CTSSQDTALRGNTIYF.

The chain links TRBV29-1 to TRBJ1-2, with 8 bases matching TRBD1. V dropped 4 bases and J dropped 4; count of bases not matched to a gene: 8. CDR3 length equals 14 residues. CDR1 is SQVTM and CDR2 is ANQGSEA in the germline V gene. The DNA of the CDR3 is TGCAGCGTTGGGGAGCCGGACAGGGTCTATGGCTACACCTTC. It yields the protein CSVGEPDRVYGYTF.

This clone occurred once. V is TRBV7-7 and J is TRBJ2-1, with D possibly being TRBD1 (6 bases). V lost 5 bases and J 4 bases, leaving 12 bases between the germline ends. Germline V gene sequence: CDR1 SSHAT, CDR2 FNYEAQ (reference sequence). There are 14 residues in the CDR3. The CDR3 loop is CASSRQAGYNEQFF. The CDR3 DNA reads as TGTGCCAGCAGCCGACAGGCCGGATACAATGAGCAGTTCTTC.

V is TRBV7-8 and J is TRBJ2-5; 8 nucleotides agree with TRBD2. This CDR3 is 15 amino acids long. V lost 5 bases to trimming and J lost 1 base; unmatched junction nucleotides: 6. Germline loops: CDR1 SGHVS, CDR2 FQNEAQ. CDR3 protein: CASSGNSGGQETQYF. CDR3 in DNA: TGTGCCAGCAGCGGGAACAGCGGGGGCCAAGAGACCCAGTACTTC.

This clone was seen just once. This rearrangement joins TRBV27 to TRBJ2-7, with TRBD1 identical over 9 bases. The germline CDR1 and CDR2 sequences are MNHEY and SMNVEV (reference sequence). CDR3 length: 14 residues. The junction had 6 bases not matched to a gene; V was cut back by 5 bases and J by 4 bases. CDR3 amino acids: CASSRGTGRYEQYF. The DNA for the CDR3 is TGTGCCAGCAGTAGGGGGACAGGGAGGTACGAGCAGTACTTC.

V gene TRBV19 combines with J gene TRBJ1-4, with D unresolved. CDR1 and CDR2 from the germline V gene are LNHDA and SQIVND (reference sequence). V was cut by 3 bases and J by 6 bases, with 14 bases left in between. The CDR3 is 15 amino acids. Here the CDR3 reads CASSIGFRNDEKLFF. The DNA of the CDR3 is TGTGCCAGTAGTATCGGGTTCAGAAACGATGAAAAACTGTTTTTT. Together with reference TRBV19 and TRBJ1-4, the CDR3 gives the full variable domain: DGGITQSPKYLFRKEGQNVTLSCEQNLNHDAMYWYRQDPGQGLRLIYYSQIVNDFQKGDIAEGYSVSREKKESFPLTVTSAQKNPTAFYLCASSIGFRNDEKLFFGSGTQLSVL.

This chain joins TRBV14 and TRBJ2-5; 8 nucleotides align to TRBD1. V shed 5 bases, J shed 1 base, and the junction held 6 bases outside the gene matches. CDR3 length equals 15 residues. CDR1 is SGHDN, CDR2 FVKESK, per germline. The CDR3 sequence: CASSVRQGTQETQYF. In DNA, the CDR3 is TGTGCCAGCAGCGTCAGACAGGGGACCCAAGAGACCCAGTACTTC.

The V and J genes are TRBV29-1 and TRBJ1-5; D may be TRBD1 (6 bases). Per germline, CDR1 SQVTM and CDR2 ANQGSEA. The CDR3 sequence is 12 residues long. The V and J ends lost 5 bases and 4 bases respectively, with 9 bases between them. The CDR3 DNA sequence: TGCAGCGTTCAACAGGGAAATCAGCCCCAGCATTTT. It translates to CSVQQGNQPQHF.

The chain carries TRBV15 and TRBJ1-6; no definite D call. The V end was cut by 5 bases, the J end by 8 bases, with 7 bases between. This CDR3 is built from 12 residues. The germline gives CDR1 LNHNV, CDR2 YYDKDF (reference sequence). CDR3 sequence reads: CATSPLHSPLHF. Here the CDR3 DNA reads TGTGCCACCAGCCCCCTCCATTCACCCCTCCACTTT. Full variable domain (missing parts from reference TRBV15 and TRBJ1-6): DAMVIQNPRYQVTQFGKPVTLSCSQTLNHNVMYWYQQKSSQAPKLLFHYYDKDFNNEADTPDNFQSRRPNTSFCFLDIRSPGLGDTAMYLCATSPLHSPLHFGNGTRLTVT.